Listed below are T cell receptor beta chains from one sample, sequenced in a study of CD8+CD57+ T cells in acquired aplastic anemia. TCRdb ran MiXCR on the reads and lists one entry per CDR3 protein. The top ten clones hold 40% to 60% of a sample with over 150,000 distinct CDR3 sequences, 70% to 75% of them seen once. Material for sequencing was sorted CD4+, CD8+, or CD8+CD57+ T cells (not recorded which) from PBMCs. These TCRs come from a human donor with aplastic anemia. CDR3s include the opening cysteine and the closing phenylalanine or tryptophan. The order of the fields is V gene, J gene, clone size, D gene, CDR3 DNA, CDR3 protein. A D gene is named only where the DNA matches it firmly. Size is stated for part of the rows, as once, few or many counts, or as a class when the clone is expanded.

TRBV7-2	TRBJ2-2	-	-	TGTGCCAGCAGGCTTGGGGGGCTCACCGGGGAGCTGTTTTTT	CASRLGGLTGELFF
TRBV6-5	TRBJ1-2	many	-	TGTGCCAGCAGTTACGGGGCTTCTTTCTATGGCTACACCTTC	CASSYGASFYGYTF
TRBV10-3	TRBJ2-7	-	-	TGTGCCATCAGTGAGTACGGCAGGGGCGACGAGCAGTACTTC	CAISEYGRGDEQYF
TRBV12-3/TRBV12-4	TRBJ1-1	-	TRBD1	TGTGCCAGCAGGAACAGGGGCCTGAACACTGAAGCTTTCTTT	CASRNRGLNTEAFF
TRBV7-8	TRBJ2-5	-	TRBD1	TGTGCCAGCAGCTTAGCGATTGTACAGGGGCTCCTCTTC	CASSLAIVQGLLF
TRBV2	TRBJ2-7	-	-	TGTGCCAGCACCACCTCCGGAGGGGCGAGCTCCTACGAGCAGTACTTC	CASTTSGGASSYEQYF
TRBV6-4	TRBJ2-3	-	-	TGTGCCAGCAGTTCCGGGGGTGGGAGCACAGATACGCAGTATTTT	CASSSGGGSTDTQYF
TRBV2	TRBJ1-1	-	-	TGTGCCAGCAGGACGGGAATGGGGGGTAACACTGAAGCTTTCTTT	CASRTGMGGNTEAFF
TRBV10-3	TRBJ2-2	-	TRBD2	TGTGCCATCAGTGAAAGCGTGGGGCTAGCGGGAGGGCACGGGGAGCTGTTTTTT	CAISESVGLAGGHGELFF
TRBV7-8	TRBJ1-1	-	TRBD1	TGTGCCAGCAGCCACCCCACAGAAATGTACACAGGGGAGGGGATCACTGAAGCTTTCTTT	CASSHPTEMYTGEGITEAFF
TRBV13	TRBJ1-6	-	-	TGTGCCAGCGGGTTCAGAGATTCACCCCTCCACTTT	CASGFRDSPLHF
TRBV10-1	TRBJ2-1	-	-	TGCGCCAGCAGTGAGGGCGGGAACTCCTACAATGAGCAGTTCTTC	CASSEGGNSYNEQFF
TRBV9	TRBJ1-1	-	-	TGTGCCAGCAGCGGAGGGGAAAGGACTGAAGCTTTCTTT	CASSGGERTEAFF
TRBV20-1	TRBJ2-1	many	-	TGCAGTGTTAAGGGGGTGGGGAATGAGCAGTTCTTC	CSVKGVGNEQFF
TRBV24-1	TRBJ2-4	-	TRBD1	TGTGCCACCAGTGCCCTCCGCGACAGGGGGGGAGGCATTCAGTACTTC	CATSALRDRGGGIQYF
TRBV9	TRBJ2-3	-	-	TGTGCCAGCAGTTTAGGATCGTCGCAGTATTTT	CASSLGSSQYF
TRBV2	TRBJ1-2	few	TRBD1	TGTGCCAGCAGCGGTGTAGACAGGGGGCTTGACTATGGCTACACCTTC	CASSGVDRGLDYGYTF
TRBV10-3	TRBJ1-1	many	-	TGTGCCATCAGTGACCCCTCGGGCAGGGTGGGACGAACTGAAGCTTTCTTT	CAISDPSGRVGRTEAFF
TRBV7-2	TRBJ1-1	medium-sized	-	TGTGCCAGCAGTATGAACACTGAAGCTTTCTTT	CASSMNTEAFF
TRBV15	TRBJ1-4	once	TRBD1	TGTGCCACCAGCCGTGCCGGGACAGACGAAAAACTGTTTTTT	CATSRAGTDEKLFF
TRBV19	TRBJ1-2	-	-	TGTGCCAGTAGTATAGTGGGATACTATGGCTACACCTTC	CASSIVGYYGYTF
TRBV6-5	TRBJ2-3	many	-	TGTGCCAGCAGAAAGGACGGCACAGATACGCAGTATTTT	CASRKDGTDTQYF
TRBV2	TRBJ1-2	-	-	TGTGCCAGCAGTCGTCAGGAGAGCTACTATGGCTACACCTTC	CASSRQESYYGYTF
TRBV7-2	TRBJ2-7	-	TRBD2	TGTGCCAGCAGCACAACTAGCGGGAGCCCCCACGAGCAGTACTTC	CASSTTSGSPHEQYF
TRBV20-1	TRBJ2-7	once	-	TGCAGTGCCCCCATAGGCCCCTACGAGCAGTACTTC	CSAPIGPYEQYF
TRBV20-1	TRBJ2-3	-	-	TGCAGCTTCGTCTGGCCCTCAGGGCGCACAGATACGCAGTATTTT	CSFVWPSGRTDTQYF
TRBV9	TRBJ2-1	-	-	TGTGCCAGCAGCGAGGGACAAAGCGGTGAGCAGTTCTTC	CASSEGQSGEQFF
TRBV29-1	TRBJ1-2	-	TRBD1	TGCAGCGTTGTATCCAGACAGGGTTCGTCGCGGTTGGGGAGCTACACCTTC	CSVVSRQGSSRLGSYTF
TRBV5-6	TRBJ2-5	-	-	TGTGCCAGCAGCGGCCCGTGGCAGGGTGCGGAGACCCAGTACTTC	CASSGPWQGAETQYF
TRBV7-9	TRBJ2-5	-	-	TGTGCCAGCAGGGAAGGGGGGGGGCAGGAGACCCAGTACTTC	CASREGGGQETQYF
TRBV7-9	TRBJ1-2	-	-	TGTGCCAGCAACAAACCGGACAGTAACTATGGCTACACCTTC	CASNKPDSNYGYTF